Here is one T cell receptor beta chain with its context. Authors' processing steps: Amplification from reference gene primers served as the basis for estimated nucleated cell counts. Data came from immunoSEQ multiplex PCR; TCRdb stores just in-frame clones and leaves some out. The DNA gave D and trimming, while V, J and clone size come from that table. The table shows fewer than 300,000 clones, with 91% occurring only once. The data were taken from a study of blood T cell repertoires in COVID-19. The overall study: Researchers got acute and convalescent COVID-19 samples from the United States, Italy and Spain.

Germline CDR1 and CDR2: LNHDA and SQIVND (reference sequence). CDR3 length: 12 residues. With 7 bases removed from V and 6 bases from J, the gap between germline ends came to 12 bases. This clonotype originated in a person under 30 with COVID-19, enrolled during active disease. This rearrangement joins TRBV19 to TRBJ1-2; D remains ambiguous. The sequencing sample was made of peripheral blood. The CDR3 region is CASNMRSDGYTF. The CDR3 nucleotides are TGTGCCAGTAATATGAGGAGTGATGGCTACACCTTC.